The source of this TCR beta chain is a study of blood T cell repertoires in COVID-19. V was pared by 5 bases and J by 0 bases, with 4 bases of the junction left unmatched. This CDR3 is built from 15 residues. CDR1 and CDR2 (germline): LNHDA, SQIVND (reference sequence). As originally analysed: Researchers report that nucleated cell counts were estimated from reference gene primer amplification. Sequencing was performed with immunoSEQ multiplex PCR; in TCRdb, only in-frame clones are kept and a portion is missing. V and J calls and clone size are copied from that table; D and trimming were computed from the DNA. The sample carries 250,000 or so clones, nearly 95% recorded once. This clone was detected once.

The sequenced sample was peripheral blood. This sequence was found in a man aged 25-45 years with COVID-19, enrolled during active disease. J is TRBJ1-3 and V is TRBV19, with 7 bases aligning to TRBD1. The CDR3 is CASSLRDSSGNTIYF. As DNA, the CDR3 is TGTGCCAGTAGTCTAAGGGACAGCTCTGGAAACACCATATATTTT.